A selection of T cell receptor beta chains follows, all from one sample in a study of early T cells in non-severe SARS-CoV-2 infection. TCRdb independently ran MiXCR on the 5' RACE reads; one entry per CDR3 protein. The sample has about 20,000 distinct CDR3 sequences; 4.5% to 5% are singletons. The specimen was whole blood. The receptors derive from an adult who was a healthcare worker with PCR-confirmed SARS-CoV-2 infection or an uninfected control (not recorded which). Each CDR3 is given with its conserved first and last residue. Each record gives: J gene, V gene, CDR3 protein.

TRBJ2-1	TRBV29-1	CSVDRGTDNEQFF
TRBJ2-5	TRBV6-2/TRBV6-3	CASSSYIGIQYF
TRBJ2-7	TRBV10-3	CAISESGLEQYF
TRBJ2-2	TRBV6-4	CASSDTASTGELFF
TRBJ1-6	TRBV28	CASSGPGTGYNSPLHF
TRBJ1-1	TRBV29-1	CSVGLLSPNTEAFF
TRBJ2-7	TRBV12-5	CASALVYEQYF
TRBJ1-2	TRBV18	CASSPLGAADGYTF
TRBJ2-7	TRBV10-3	CAIRTGGYEQYF
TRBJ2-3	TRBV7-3	CASSLFVDTDTQYF
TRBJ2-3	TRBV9	CASSVGPSGAASTDTQYF
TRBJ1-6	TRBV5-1	CASSLVGQNSPLHF
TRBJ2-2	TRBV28	CASSSANTGELFF
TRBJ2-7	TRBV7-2	CASSLVGTSGDYEQYF
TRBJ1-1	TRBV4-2	CASSQSREGTEAFF
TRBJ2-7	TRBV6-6	CAGSSPQAGGSGEQYF
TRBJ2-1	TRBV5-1	CASEQGHEQFF
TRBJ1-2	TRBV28	CASSLGYNYGYTF
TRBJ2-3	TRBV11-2	CASSPGLTDTQYF
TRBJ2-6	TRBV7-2	CASSFFGANVLTF
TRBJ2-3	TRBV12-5	CASGWTSGRSSSTDTQYF
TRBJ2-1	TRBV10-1	CASSETSGRNEQFF